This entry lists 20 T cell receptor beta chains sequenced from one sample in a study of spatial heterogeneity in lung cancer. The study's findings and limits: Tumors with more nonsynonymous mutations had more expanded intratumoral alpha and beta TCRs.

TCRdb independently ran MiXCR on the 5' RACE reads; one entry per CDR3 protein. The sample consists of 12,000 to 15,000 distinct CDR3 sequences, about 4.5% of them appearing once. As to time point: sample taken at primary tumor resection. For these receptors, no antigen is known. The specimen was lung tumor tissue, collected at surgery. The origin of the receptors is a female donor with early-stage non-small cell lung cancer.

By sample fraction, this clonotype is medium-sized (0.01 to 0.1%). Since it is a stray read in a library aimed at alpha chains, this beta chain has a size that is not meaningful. CDR3 sequence (DNA): TGTGCCAGCAGCTTGGCACAGATAAATCAGCCCCAGCATTTT. This translates into CASSLAQINQPQHF. The chain carries TRBV5-6 and TRBJ1-5; D unresolved. This CDR3 comprises 14 residues. Trimming took 0 bases from V and 4 from J, leaving 8 bases between them. Germline V gene sequence: CDR1 SGHDT, CDR2 YYEEEE.

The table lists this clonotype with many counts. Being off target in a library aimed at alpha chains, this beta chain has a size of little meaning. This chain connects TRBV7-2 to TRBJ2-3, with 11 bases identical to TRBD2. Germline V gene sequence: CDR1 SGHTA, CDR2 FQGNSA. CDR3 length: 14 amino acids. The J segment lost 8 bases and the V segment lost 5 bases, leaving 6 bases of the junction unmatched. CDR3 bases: TGTGCCAGCAGCGTAGTAGGGACTAGCGGTACGCAGTATTTT. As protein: CASSVVGTSGTQYF. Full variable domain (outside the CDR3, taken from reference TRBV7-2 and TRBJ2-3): GAGVSQSPSNKVTEKGKDVELRCDPISGHTALYWYRQSLGQGLEFLIYFQGNSAPDKSGLPSDRFSAERTGGSVSTLTIQRTQQEDSAVYLCASSVVGTSGTQYFGPGTRLTVL.

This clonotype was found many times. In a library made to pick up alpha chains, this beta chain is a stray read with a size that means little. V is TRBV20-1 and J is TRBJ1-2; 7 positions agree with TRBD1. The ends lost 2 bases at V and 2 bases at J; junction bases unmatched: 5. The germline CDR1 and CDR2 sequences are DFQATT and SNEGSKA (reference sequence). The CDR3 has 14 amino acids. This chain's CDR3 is CSARLEGGNYGYTF. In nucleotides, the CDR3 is TGCAGTGCTAGACTGGAAGGGGGCAACTATGGCTACACCTTC.

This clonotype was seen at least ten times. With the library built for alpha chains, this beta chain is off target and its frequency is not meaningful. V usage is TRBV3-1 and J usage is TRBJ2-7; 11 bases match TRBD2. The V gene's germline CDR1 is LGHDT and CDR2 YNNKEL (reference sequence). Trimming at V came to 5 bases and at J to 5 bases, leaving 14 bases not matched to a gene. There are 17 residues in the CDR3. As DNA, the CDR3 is TGTGCCAGCAGCGATATACGTAGCGGGGGGGCTCAGAACGAGCAGTACTTC. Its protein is CASSDIRSGGAQNEQYF.

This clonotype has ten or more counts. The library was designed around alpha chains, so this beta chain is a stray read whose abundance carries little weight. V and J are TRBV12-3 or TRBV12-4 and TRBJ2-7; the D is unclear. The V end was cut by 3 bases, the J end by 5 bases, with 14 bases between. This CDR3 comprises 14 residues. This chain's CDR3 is CASSLNSPLDEQYF. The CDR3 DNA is TGTGCCAGCAGTTTGAATTCACCCTTGGACGAGCAGTACTTC.

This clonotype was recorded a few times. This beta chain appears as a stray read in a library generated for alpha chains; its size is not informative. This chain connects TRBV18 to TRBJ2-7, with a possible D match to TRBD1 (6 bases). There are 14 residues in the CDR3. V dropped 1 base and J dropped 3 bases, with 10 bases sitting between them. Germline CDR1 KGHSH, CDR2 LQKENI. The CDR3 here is CASSPLQGNYEQYF. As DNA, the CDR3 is TGTGCCAGCTCACCACTCCAGGGGAACTACGAGCAGTACTTC.

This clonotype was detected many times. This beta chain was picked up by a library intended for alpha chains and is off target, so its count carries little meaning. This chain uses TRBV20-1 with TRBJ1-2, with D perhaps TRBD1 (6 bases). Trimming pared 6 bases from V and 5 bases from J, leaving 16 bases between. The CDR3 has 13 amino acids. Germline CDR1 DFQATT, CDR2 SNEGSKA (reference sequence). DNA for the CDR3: TGCAGTGCAACGACAGGCCCCGGGTATGGCTACACCTTC. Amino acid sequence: CSATTGPGYGYTF.

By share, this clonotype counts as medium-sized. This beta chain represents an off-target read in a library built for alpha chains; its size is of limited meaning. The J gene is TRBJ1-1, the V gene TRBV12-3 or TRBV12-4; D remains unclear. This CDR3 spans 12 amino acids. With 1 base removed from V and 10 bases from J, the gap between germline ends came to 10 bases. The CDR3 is CASSLGGRLAFF. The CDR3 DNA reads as TGTGCCAGCAGTTTAGGCGGCAGGCTAGCTTTCTTT.

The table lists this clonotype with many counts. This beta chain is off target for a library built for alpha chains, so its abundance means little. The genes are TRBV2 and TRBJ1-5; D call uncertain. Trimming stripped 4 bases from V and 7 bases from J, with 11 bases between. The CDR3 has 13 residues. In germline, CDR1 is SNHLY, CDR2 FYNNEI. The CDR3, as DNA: TGTGCCAGCAGTGGGGAGGTGGTACAGCCCCAGCATTTT. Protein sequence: CASSGEVVQPQHF.

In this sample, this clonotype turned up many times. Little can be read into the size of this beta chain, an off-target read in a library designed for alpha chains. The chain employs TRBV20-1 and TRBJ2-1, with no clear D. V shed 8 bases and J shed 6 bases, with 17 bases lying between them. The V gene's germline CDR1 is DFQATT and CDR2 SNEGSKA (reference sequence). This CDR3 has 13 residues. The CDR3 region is CSSPDGLTNEQFF. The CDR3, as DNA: TGCAGTAGCCCGGACGGGCTCACCAATGAGCAGTTCTTC.

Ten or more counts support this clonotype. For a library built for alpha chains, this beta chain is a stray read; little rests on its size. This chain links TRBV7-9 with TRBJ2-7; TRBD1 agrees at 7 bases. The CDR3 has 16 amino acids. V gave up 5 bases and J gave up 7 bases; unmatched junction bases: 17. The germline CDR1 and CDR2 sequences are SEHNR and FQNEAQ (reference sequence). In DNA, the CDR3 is TGTGCCAGCAGCCCGTTAGGACAGGTTGCGTTTGGGGAGCAGTACTTC. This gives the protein CASSPLGQVAFGEQYF. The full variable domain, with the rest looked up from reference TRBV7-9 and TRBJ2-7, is DTGVSQNPRHKITKRGQNVTFRCDPISEHNRLYWYRQTLGQGPEFLTYFQNEAQLEKSRLLSDRFSAERPKGSFSTLEIQRTEQGDSAMYLCASSPLGQVAFGEQYFGPGTRLTVT.

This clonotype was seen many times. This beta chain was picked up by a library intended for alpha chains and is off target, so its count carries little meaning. CDR3 region: CASSLYPGQGFTYEQYF. DNA for the CDR3: TGTGCCAGCAGCTTATACCCGGGACAGGGATTTACCTACGAGCAGTACTTC. The chain carries TRBV7-2 and TRBJ2-7, with 9 bases lining up with TRBD1. This CDR3 has 17 amino acids. The germline CDR1 and CDR2 sequences are SGHTA and FQGNSA. Germline trimming cut 2 bases from V and 2 bases from J; bases unmatched to any gene: 10.

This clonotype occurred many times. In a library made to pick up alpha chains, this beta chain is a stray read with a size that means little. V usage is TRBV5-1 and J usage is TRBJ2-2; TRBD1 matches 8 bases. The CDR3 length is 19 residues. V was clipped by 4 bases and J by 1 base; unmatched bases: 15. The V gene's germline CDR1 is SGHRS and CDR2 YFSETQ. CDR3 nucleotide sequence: TGCGCCAGCAGCCAGGACCTGGACAGGGAGACTTGGAACACCGGGGAGCTGTTTTTT. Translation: CASSQDLDRETWNTGELFF. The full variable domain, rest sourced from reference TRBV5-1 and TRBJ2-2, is KAGVTQTPRYLIKTRGQQVTLSCSPISGHRSVSWYQQTPGQGLQFLFEYFSETQRNKGNFPGRFSGRQFSNSRSEMNVSTLELGDSALYLCASSQDLDRETWNTGELFFGEGSRLTVL.

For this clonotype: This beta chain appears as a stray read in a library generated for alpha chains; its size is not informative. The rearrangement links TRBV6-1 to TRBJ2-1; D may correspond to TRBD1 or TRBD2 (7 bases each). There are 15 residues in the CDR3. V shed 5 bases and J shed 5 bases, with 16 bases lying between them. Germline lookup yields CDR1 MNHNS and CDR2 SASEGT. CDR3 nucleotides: TGTGCCAGCAGTACCTCAGGGGGGGTCAACAATGAGCAGTTCTTC. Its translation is CASSTSGGVNNEQFF.

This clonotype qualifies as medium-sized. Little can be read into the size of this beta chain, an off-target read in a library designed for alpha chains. The CDR3, as DNA: TGTGCCAGCAGCTTCGGGACTAGCGGGACCTACGAGCAGTACTTC. The encoded protein is CASSFGTSGTYEQYF. The rearrangement joins TRBV7-2 to TRBJ2-7, with 13 bases aligning to TRBD2. The CDR3 is 15 residues long. From germline, CDR1 is SGHTA and CDR2 FQGNSA. J gave up 2 bases and V 3 bases, and 1 base lay outside the gene matches.

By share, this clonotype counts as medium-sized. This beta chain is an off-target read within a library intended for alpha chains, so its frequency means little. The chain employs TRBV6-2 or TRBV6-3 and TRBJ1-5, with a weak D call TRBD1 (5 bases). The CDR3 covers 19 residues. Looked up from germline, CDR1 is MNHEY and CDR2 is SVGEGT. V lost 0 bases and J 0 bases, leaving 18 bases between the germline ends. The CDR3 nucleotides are TGTGCCAGCAGTTACTCGCAGCCTGACAGAGTTTATAGCAATCAGCCCCAGCATTTT. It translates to CASSYSQPDRVYSNQPQHF.

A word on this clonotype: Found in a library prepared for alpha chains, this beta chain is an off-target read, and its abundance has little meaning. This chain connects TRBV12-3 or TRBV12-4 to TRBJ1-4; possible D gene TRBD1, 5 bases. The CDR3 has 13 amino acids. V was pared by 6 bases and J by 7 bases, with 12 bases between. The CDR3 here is CASRSGTVEKLFF. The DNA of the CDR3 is TGTGCCAGCAGATCCGGGACGGTTGAAAAACTGTTTTTT.

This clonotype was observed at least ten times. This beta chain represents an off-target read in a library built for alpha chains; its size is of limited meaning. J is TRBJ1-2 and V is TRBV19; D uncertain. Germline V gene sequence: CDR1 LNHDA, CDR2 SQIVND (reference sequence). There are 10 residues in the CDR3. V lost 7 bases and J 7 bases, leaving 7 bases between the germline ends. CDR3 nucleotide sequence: TGTGCCAGTAAGTCGGGTGGCTACACCTTC. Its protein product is CASKSGGYTF.

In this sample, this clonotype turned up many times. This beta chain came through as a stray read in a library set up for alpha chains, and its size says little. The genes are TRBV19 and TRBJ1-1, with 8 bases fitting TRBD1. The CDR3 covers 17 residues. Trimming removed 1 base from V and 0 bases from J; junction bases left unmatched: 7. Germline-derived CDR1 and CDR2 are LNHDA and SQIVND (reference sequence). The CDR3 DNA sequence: TGTGCCAGTAGTATAGGCAGGGGGCGCGGGTTGAACACTGAAGCTTTCTTT. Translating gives CASSIGRGRGLNTEAFF.

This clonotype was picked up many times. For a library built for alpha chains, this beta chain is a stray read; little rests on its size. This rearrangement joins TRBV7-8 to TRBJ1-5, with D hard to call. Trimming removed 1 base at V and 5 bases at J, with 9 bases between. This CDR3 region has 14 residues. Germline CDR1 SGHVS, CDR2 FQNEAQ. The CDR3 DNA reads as TGTGCCAGCAGCTTAGGGGGAGAGCATCAGCCCCAGCATTTT. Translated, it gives CASSLGGEHQPQHF.